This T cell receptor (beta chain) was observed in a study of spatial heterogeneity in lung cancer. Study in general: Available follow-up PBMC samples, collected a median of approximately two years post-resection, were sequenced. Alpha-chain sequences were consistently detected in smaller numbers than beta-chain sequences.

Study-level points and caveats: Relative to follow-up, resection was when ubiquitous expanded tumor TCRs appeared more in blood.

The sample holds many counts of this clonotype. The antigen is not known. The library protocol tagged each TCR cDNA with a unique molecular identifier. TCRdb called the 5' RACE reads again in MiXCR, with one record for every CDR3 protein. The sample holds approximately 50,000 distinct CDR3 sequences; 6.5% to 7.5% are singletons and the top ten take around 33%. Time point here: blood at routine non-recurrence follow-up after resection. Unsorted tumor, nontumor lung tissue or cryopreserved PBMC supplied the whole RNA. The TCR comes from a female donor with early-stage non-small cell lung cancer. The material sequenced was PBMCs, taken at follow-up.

The DNA of the CDR3 is TGTGCCAGCAGCTTAAAACCCGGAATAGCGGACTACAATGAGCAGTTCTTC. Its protein is CASSLKPGIADYNEQFF. V is TRBV7-9 and J is TRBJ2-1, with D possibly matching TRBD2 (6 bases). V dropped 2 bases and J dropped 3 bases, with 17 bases sitting between them. The CDR3 contains 17 residues. The germline V gene has CDR1 SEHNR and CDR2 FQNEAQ (reference sequence).